This T cell receptor beta chain was sequenced during a study of cytomegalovirus exposure and HLA in healthy donors. Regarding this clone: Its target is not known.

Trimming took off 1 base at V and 4 bases at J, with 7 bases between the two ends. CDR3 length: 13 amino acids. Germline V gene lookup returns CDR1 SGHVS and CDR2 FQNEAQ. The primer mix had 60 Vbeta and 13 Jbeta primers. Profiled with immunoSEQ multiplex PCR; TCRdb holds only in-frame clones, not every one. The data hold 80,000 or so clones, with roughly 74% observed a single time. When sampled, the donors appeared nominally healthy, though they likely had unrecorded immune exposures. Whole-study results and caveats: DRB1 showed the most TCR associations and HLA-C the fewest in a later analysis, as rates varied by HLA locus. Associated with cytomegalovirus, according to the listing, were 150 to 200 TCR beta chains.

What was sequenced was PBMCs. The TCR originated in a man aged 35-49 years in good health and CMV-seronegative. V and J are TRBV7-8 and TRBJ1-2, with D maybe TRBD1 (5 bases). The CDR3 nucleotides read TGTGCCAGCAGCTTAGGACAGAGCTATGGCTACACCTTC. It encodes CASSLGQSYGYTF.